These 29 T cell receptor beta chains originate from one sample sequenced in a study of blood T cell repertoires in COVID-19. Measured with immunoSEQ multiplex PCR; TCRdb has only the in-frame clones, and not every one. Of some 400,000 clones listed, approximately 89% were seen once; the top ten hold around 9.3%. The specimen was peripheral blood. The receptors here all came from a woman aged 25-40 years with COVID-19, enrolled during active disease.

The V gene is TRBV7-6, the J gene TRBJ2-2; TRBD2 matches 15 bases. CDR1 is SGHVS, CDR2 FNYEAQ, per germline. V lost 3 bases and J lost 4; bases outside the gene matches: 3. CDR3 size: 17 residues. CDR3 sequence: CASSFGLAGGPTGELFF. DNA of the CDR3: TGTGCCAGCAGCTTCGGACTAGCGGGAGGGCCCACCGGGGAGCTGTTTTTT. Combining the CDR3 with reference TRBV7-6 and TRBJ2-2 gives the whole variable domain GAGVSQSPRYKVTKRGQDVALRCDPISGHVSLYWYRQALGQGPEFLTYFNYEAQQDKSGLPNDRFSAERPEGSISTLTIQRTEQRDSAMYRCASSFGLAGGPTGELFFGEGSRLTVL.

J is TRBJ1-1 and V is TRBV9; D not certain. Germline CDR1 reads SGDLS; CDR2 reads YYNGEE. V lost 1 base, J lost 7 bases, and 17 bases lay in between. The CDR3 length is 15 residues. CDR3 region: CASSVTNGVASEAFF. The DNA of the CDR3 is TGTGCCAGCAGCGTAACAAACGGGGTGGCGAGTGAAGCTTTCTTT.

There are many counts of this clone. The chain employs TRBV6-6 and TRBJ2-7; a weak D match, TRBD2 (5 bases). The V gene lost 5 bases and the J gene lost 4 bases, with 12 bases spanning the gap. Germline V CDR1 and CDR2: MNHNY, SVGAGI (reference sequence). The CDR3 spans 13 residues. The CDR3: CASSRGAQYEQYF. In DNA, the CDR3 is TGTGCCAGCAGTCGGGGAGCCCAGTACGAGCAGTACTTC.

This sequence joins TRBV10-1 and TRBJ2-5; tentatively, D is TRBD2 (5 bases). The CDR3 contains 13 residues. V lost 2 bases, J lost 7 bases, and 11 bases lay in between. From germline, CDR1 is WNHNN and CDR2 SYGVQD (reference sequence). In nucleotides, the CDR3 is TGCGCCAGCAGTGAGCCGGGGTCGACGACCCAGTACTTC. Translating it yields CASSEPGSTTQYF.

The chain couples TRBV9 to TRBJ2-7; 9 bases line up with TRBD2. The CDR3 has 15 amino acids. Losses at the gene ends were 4 bases for V and 1 base for J; bases not matched to a gene: 6. Germline V gene data show CDR1 as SGDLS and CDR2 as YYNGEE. The CDR3 sequence is CASSPGLADSYEQYF. DNA of the CDR3: TGTGCCAGCAGCCCGGGACTAGCTGATTCCTACGAGCAGTACTTC. Based on the CDR3 plus reference TRBV9 and TRBJ2-7, the full variable domain is DSGVTQTPKHLITATGQRVTLRCSPRSGDLSVYWYQQSLDQGLQFLIQYYNGEERAKGNILERFSAQQFPDLHSELNLSSLELGDSALYFCASSPGLADSYEQYFGPGTRLTVT.

The chain employs TRBV19 and TRBJ2-7, with 7 bases identical to TRBD1. The germline CDR1 and CDR2 sequences are LNHDA and SQIVND (reference sequence). CDR3 length: 16 amino acids. The V segment lost 3 bases and the J segment 0 bases; nucleotides outside the gene matches: 8. This chain's CDR3 is CASSIETGLPSYEQYF. The CDR3 region has the DNA TGTGCCAGTAGTATCGAGACAGGGCTACCCTCCTACGAGCAGTACTTC. The full variable domain, rest sourced from reference TRBV19 and TRBJ2-7, is DGGITQSPKYLFRKEGQNVTLSCEQNLNHDAMYWYRQDPGQGLRLIYYSQIVNDFQKGDIAEGYSVSREKKESFPLTVTSAQKNPTAFYLCASSIETGLPSYEQYFGPGTRLTVT.

V and J are TRBV27 and TRBJ2-7; maybe TRBD2 (5 bases). Per germline, CDR1 MNHEY and CDR2 SMNVEV (reference sequence). The CDR3 loop spans 14 amino acids. V lost 6 bases to trimming and J lost 0 bases, with 12 bases between them. The CDR3, as DNA: TGTGCCAGCAGGGAAGGACTTAACTCCTACGAGCAGTACTTC. It encodes CASREGLNSYEQYF.

The chain couples TRBV6-2 or TRBV6-3 to TRBJ2-3, with unresolved D. The germline V gene encodes CDR1 MNHEY and CDR2 SVGEGT. CDR3 length: 11 amino acids. The V end was cut by 0 bases, the J end by 7 bases, with 2 bases between. CDR3 sequence (DNA): TGTGCCAGCAGTTACTCTAATACGCAGTATTTT. Its protein is CASSYSNTQYF.

V usage is TRBV28 and J usage is TRBJ2-3; 13 bases match TRBD2. The V segment lost 4 bases and the J segment 8 bases; nucleotides outside the gene matches: 9. CDR1 and CDR2 from the germline V gene are MDHEN and SYDVKM. The CDR3 sequence is 16 residues long. The CDR3 DNA is TGTGCCAGCAGTTCCAGGACTAGCGGGAGAGGGGGTACGCAGTATTTT. Translation gives CASSSRTSGRGGTQYF.

This chain joins TRBV19 and TRBJ1-5, with D perhaps TRBD1 (6 bases). The CDR3 is made up of 14 amino acids. V gave up 4 bases and J gave up 4 bases, with 11 bases separating them. The germline gives CDR1 LNHDA, CDR2 SQIVND (reference sequence). CDR3 in amino acids: CASSRQVPNQPQHF. CDR3 coding DNA: TGTGCCAGTAGTAGACAGGTTCCAAATCAGCCCCAGCATTTT.

The J gene is TRBJ2-5, the V gene TRBV6-6; 8 positions agree with TRBD2. V gave up 2 bases and J gave up 5 bases; unmatched junction bases: 7. There are 15 residues in the CDR3. Germline V gene lookup returns CDR1 MNHNY and CDR2 SVGAGI (reference sequence). The CDR3 bases are TGTGCCAGCAGTTACACCGGGGGGGCGCGGGAGACCCAGTACTTC. Its translation is CASSYTGGARETQYF.

The chain employs TRBV6-6 and TRBJ2-5, with a tentative D call TRBD2 (5 bases). V was shortened by 6 bases and J by 7 bases, with 15 bases between the two germline ends. Germline loops: CDR1 MNHNY, CDR2 SVGAGI (reference sequence). This CDR3 contains 13 residues. The CDR3 DNA reads TGTGCCAGCAGCCAACAATCGGCGGGGACCCAGTACTTC. Translation: CASSQQSAGTQYF.

This chain links TRBV19 with TRBJ2-2; 7 positions match TRBD1. The CDR3 spans 13 residues. From germline, CDR1 is LNHDA and CDR2 SQIVND (reference sequence). The V segment lost 4 bases and the J segment 9 bases; nucleotides outside the gene matches: 5. CDR3 nucleotides: TGTGCCAGTAGTAACACAGGGGTAAGGGAGCTGTTTTTT. Residues: CASSNTGVRELFF.

CDR3 amino acids: CASSLAVQGNYGYTF. In nucleotides, the CDR3 is TGTGCCAGCAGTTTAGCTGTACAGGGTAACTATGGCTACACCTTC. J is TRBJ1-2 and V is TRBV27, with D possibly matching TRBD1 (6 bases). There are 15 residues in the CDR3. Germline CDR1 reads MNHEY; CDR2 reads SMNVEV (reference sequence). Trimming shortened V by 2 bases and J by 1 base, and 11 bases separated the two germline ends.

This chain uses TRBV7-2 with TRBJ1-5; 7 bases map to TRBD1. Trimming took 6 bases from V and 1 from J; bases not matched to a gene: 6. Germline-derived CDR1 and CDR2 are SGHTA and FQGNSA. CDR3 length equals 15 residues. CDR3: CASSTGVPSNQPQHF. The CDR3 region has the DNA TGTGCCAGCAGTACAGGGGTCCCCAGCAATCAGCCCCAGCATTTT.

The chain joins TRBV5-1 to TRBJ1-1; D may be TRBD1 (5 bases). Germline CDR1 is SGHRS and CDR2 is YFSETQ. The CDR3 runs 14 residues. The V gene lost 0 bases and the J gene lost 1 base, with 7 bases spanning the gap. The CDR3 spells CASSLATANTEAFF. Written as DNA, the CDR3 is TGCGCCAGCAGCTTGGCGACAGCGAACACTGAAGCTTTCTTT.

The chain carries TRBV5-1 and TRBJ2-7; TRBD1 agrees at 7 bases. The CDR3 has 14 residues. Trimming removed 0 bases from V and 4 bases from J; junction bases left unmatched: 4. Germline values: CDR1 SGHRS, CDR2 YFSETQ. CDR3 nucleotides: TGCGCCAGCAGCTTGGGGGGACAGAGGTACGAGCAGTACTTC. It encodes CASSLGGQRYEQYF.

This clone was counted a single time. This sequence joins TRBV15 and TRBJ1-2; D gene uncertain. Germline loops: CDR1 LNHNV, CDR2 YYDKDF (reference sequence). V gave up 0 bases and J gave up 4 bases, with 18 bases separating them. This CDR3 spans 17 amino acids. CDR3 residues: CATSRDPIHGETYGYTF. The CDR3 region has the DNA TGTGCCACCAGCAGAGATCCCATTCACGGGGAGACCTATGGCTACACCTTC. Together with reference TRBV15 and TRBJ1-2, the CDR3 gives the full variable domain: DAMVIQNPRYQVTQFGKPVTLSCSQTLNHNVMYWYQQKSSQAPKLLFHYYDKDFNNEADTPDNFQSRRPNTSFCFLDIRSPGLGDTAMYLCATSRDPIHGETYGYTFGSGTRLTVV.

This clone was seen a single time. The rearrangement joins TRBV6-2 or TRBV6-3 to TRBJ2-3; D is unresolved. The CDR3 totals 13 residues. Germline values: CDR1 MNHEY, CDR2 SVGEGT. The germline V and J ends were trimmed by 0 bases and 14 bases, with 15 bases remaining between them. In DNA form, the CDR3 reads TGTGCCAGCAGTTACTCGGAGAACAATCCCCGGTATTTT. It encodes CASSYSENNPRYF.

The chain links TRBV4-1 to TRBJ2-5; 9 nucleotides line up with TRBD2. The CDR3 is made up of 16 amino acids. Germline loops: CDR1 MGHRA, CDR2 YSYEKL. The trim removed 5 bases at V and 5 bases at J, leaving 12 bases unmatched. This CDR3 is CASSRSGTSSAETQYF. The CDR3 DNA sequence: TGCGCCAGCAGCAGGTCCGGGACTAGCTCTGCGGAGACCCAGTACTTC.

V and J are TRBV28 and TRBJ2-7, with 11 bases that match TRBD2. CDR1 and CDR2 (germline): MDHEN, SYDVKM. The CDR3 loop spans 15 amino acids. V dropped 6 bases and J dropped 5; count of bases not matched to a gene: 9. The DNA for the CDR3 is TGTGCCAGCAGGCAACTAGCGGGAGCTCTGAACGAGCAGTACTTC. The encoded protein is CASRQLAGALNEQYF.

The chain couples TRBV28 to TRBJ2-2; possible D gene TRBD1, 6 bases. V was pared by 5 bases and J by 7 bases, with 29 bases between. The CDR3 has 19 amino acids. Per germline, CDR1 MDHEN and CDR2 SYDVKM. The CDR3 sequence is CASSLWWIKGDGEVGELFF. The CDR3 nucleotides read TGTGCCAGCAGTCTCTGGTGGATAAAGGGGGATGGAGAAGTCGGGGAGCTGTTTTTT.

The rearrangement joins TRBV19 to TRBJ2-1; 8 positions agree with TRBD1. Germline trimming cut 10 bases from V and 4 bases from J; bases unmatched to any gene: 15. The germline V gene has CDR1 LNHDA and CDR2 SQIVND (reference sequence). This CDR3 has 16 residues. CDR3 nucleotide sequence: TGTGCCATCAGTGGGGGAGGACAGGGTATATACAATGAGCAGTTCTTC. Protein sequence: CAISGGGQGIYNEQFF.

The chain links TRBV27 to TRBJ2-7; D is possibly TRBD2 (5 bases). The V gene lost 5 bases and the J gene lost 1 base, with 15 bases spanning the gap. In germline, CDR1 is MNHEY, CDR2 SMNVEV (reference sequence). This CDR3 is built from 15 residues. The CDR3 protein is CASSRAVGRSYEQYF. DNA of the CDR3: TGTGCCAGCAGTCGAGCGGTAGGGCGTTCCTACGAGCAGTACTTC.

The J gene is TRBJ2-7, the V gene TRBV7-9, with a tentative D call TRBD1 (6 bases). This CDR3 comprises 13 residues. Germline V lookup: CDR1 SEHNR, CDR2 FQNEAQ (reference sequence). Trimming cost V 7 bases and J 6 bases, with 16 bases left between them. CDR3 amino acids: CASNTQWGREQYF. CDR3 nucleotide sequence: TGTGCCAGCAACACTCAATGGGGGCGCGAGCAGTACTTC. The whole variable domain, filled in from reference TRBV7-9 and TRBJ2-7, reads DTGVSQNPRHKITKRGQNVTFRCDPISEHNRLYWYRQTLGQGPEFLTYFQNEAQLEKSRLLSDRFSAERPKGSFSTLEIQRTEQGDSAMYLCASNTQWGREQYFGPGTRLTVT.

This rearrangement joins TRBV6-5 to TRBJ2-7, with a tentative D call TRBD1 (6 bases). The germline V gene has CDR1 MNHEY and CDR2 SVGAGI. The CDR3 totals 13 residues. Between the trimmed V and J ends, which lost 7 bases and 0 bases, there was a span of 10 bases. In nucleotides, the CDR3 is TGTGCCAGCACTAGGACAGTCTCCTACGAGCAGTACTTC. Residues: CASTRTVSYEQYF.

The gene calls are TRBV7-8 and TRBJ2-3; 11 bases are shared with TRBD2. This CDR3 spans 15 amino acids. The V and J ends lost 5 bases and 5 bases, in that order; junction bases with no gene match: 6. Germline loops: CDR1 SGHVS, CDR2 FQNEAQ. This CDR3 reads CASSITSGSGDTQYF. As DNA, the CDR3 is TGTGCCAGCAGCATCACTAGCGGGAGTGGAGATACGCAGTATTTT.

V gene TRBV5-1 combines with J gene TRBJ2-3, with 10 bases matching TRBD2. The CDR3 runs to 15 residues. V was pared by 3 bases and J by 2 bases, with 3 bases of the junction left unmatched. Germline CDR1 is SGHRS and CDR2 is YFSETQ. CDR3 nucleotides: TGCGCCAGCAGCTATGGACTAGCGGACACAGATACGCAGTATTTT. It is translated as CASSYGLADTDTQYF.

This clone has a single count. The chain recombines TRBV18 with TRBJ1-6; D not resolved. V was trimmed by 2 bases and J by 10 bases, leaving 12 bases between them. Looked up from germline, CDR1 is KGHSH and CDR2 is LQKENI. The length of the CDR3 is 14 residues. The DNA of the CDR3 is TGTGCCAGCTCACCAGCGGGGTTAGGATCACCCCTCCACTTT. Protein product: CASSPAGLGSPLHF.